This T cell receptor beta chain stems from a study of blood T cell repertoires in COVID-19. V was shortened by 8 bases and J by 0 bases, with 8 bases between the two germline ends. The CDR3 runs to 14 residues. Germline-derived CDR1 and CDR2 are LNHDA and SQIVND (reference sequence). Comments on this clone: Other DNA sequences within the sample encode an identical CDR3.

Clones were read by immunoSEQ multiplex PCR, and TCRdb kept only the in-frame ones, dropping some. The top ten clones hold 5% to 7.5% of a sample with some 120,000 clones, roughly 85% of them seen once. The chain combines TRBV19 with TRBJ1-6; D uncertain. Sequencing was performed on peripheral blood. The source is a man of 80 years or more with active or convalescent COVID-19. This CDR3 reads CASSLSSYNSPLHF. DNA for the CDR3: TGTGCCAGTTCCCTAAGCTCCTATAATTCACCCCTCCACTTT.